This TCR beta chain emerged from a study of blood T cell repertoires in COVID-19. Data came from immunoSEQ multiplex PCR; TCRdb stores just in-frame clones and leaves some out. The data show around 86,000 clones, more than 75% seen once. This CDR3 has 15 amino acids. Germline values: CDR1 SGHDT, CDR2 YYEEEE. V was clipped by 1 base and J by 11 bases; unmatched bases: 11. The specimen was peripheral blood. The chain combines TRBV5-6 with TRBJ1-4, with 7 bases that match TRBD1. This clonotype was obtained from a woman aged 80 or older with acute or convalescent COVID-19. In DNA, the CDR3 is TGTGCCAGCAGCTTGCGGACAGGCACCGCGCAGAAACTGTTTTTT. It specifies CASSLRTGTAQKLFF.